The 8 T cell receptor beta chains below all came from one sample that was sequenced in a study of blood T cell repertoires in COVID-19. The repertoire was sequenced with immunoSEQ multiplex PCR; TCRdb's copy has only in-frame clones and lacks some. Here the sample spans 50,000 to 55,000 clones, about 85% being singletons. Sequencing was performed on peripheral blood. The source of these receptors is a man aged 55 to 70 with acute or convalescent COVID-19.

The chain couples TRBV5-1 to TRBJ2-5, with a tentative D call TRBD1 (6 bases). CDR1 and CDR2 (germline): SGHRS, YFSETQ. The germline V and J ends were trimmed by 1 base and 5 bases, with 18 bases remaining between them. The CDR3 runs 16 residues. Here the CDR3 DNA reads TGCGCCAGCAGCTTGACAGGGAGACAGGTCGGTGAGACCCAGTACTTC. Protein sequence: CASSLTGRQVGETQYF.

This chain links TRBV10-3 with TRBJ2-1, with 7 positions matching TRBD1. The junction had 35 bases not matched to a gene; V was cut back by 3 bases and J by 9 bases. Germline V gene data show CDR1 as ENHRY and CDR2 as SYGVKD. The CDR3 runs to 23 residues. Here the CDR3 DNA reads TGTGCCATCAGTGAAGTTAGGGGGCGCGATAACCAAGAACGAAGTGTCAGTACGTGTGAGCAGTTCTTC. Translated, it gives CAISEVRGRDNQERSVSTCEQFF.

The genes are TRBV27 and TRBJ2-1, with 11 bases matching TRBD2. J was trimmed by 9 bases and V by 7 bases; bases with no gene match: 11. Germline loops: CDR1 MNHEY, CDR2 SMNVEV (reference sequence). This CDR3 comprises 15 residues. CDR3 sequence reads: CASTVLAGEYGEQFF. CDR3 bases: TGTGCCAGCACCGTACTAGCGGGAGAATACGGTGAGCAGTTCTTC.

The CDR3 is CASSLTGPYQPQHF. CDR3 nucleotide sequence: TGTGCCAGCAGTTTGACAGGGCCTTATCAGCCCCAGCATTTT. The rearrangement joins TRBV28 to TRBJ1-5, with TRBD1 matching over 7 bases. This CDR3 comprises 14 residues. After removal of 3 bases from V and 5 bases from J, the junction contained 4 bases not matched to a gene. Germline V gives CDR1 MDHEN, CDR2 SYDVKM. The full variable domain, with the rest looked up from reference TRBV28 and TRBJ1-5, is DVKVTQSSRYLVKRTGEKVFLECVQDMDHENMFWYRQDPGLGLRLIYFSYDVKMKEKGDIPEGYSVSREKKERFSLILESASTNQTSMYLCASSLTGPYQPQHFGDGTRLSIL.

On this clone: Within the sample, other DNA sequences also encode this same CDR3. The rearrangement uses TRBV24-1 and TRBJ2-2, with 8 bases identical to TRBD1. The CDR3 is 16 amino acids. Unmatched junction bases numbered 2, after V lost 3 bases and J lost 0 bases. CDR1 and CDR2 (germline): KGHDR, SFDVKD. The CDR3 region is CATSDRTGPNTGELFF. CDR3 nucleotides: TGTGCCACCAGTGATAGGACAGGGCCGAACACCGGGGAGCTGTTTTTT.

This clone has only one observation. V is TRBV2 and J is TRBJ2-1; possible D gene TRBD2, 6 bases. CDR3 length: 15 residues. Germline assignment: CDR1 SNHLY and CDR2 FYNNEI. The V gene lost 6 bases and the J gene lost 8 bases, with 20 bases spanning the gap. The CDR3 loop reads CASSLGGSKNHEQFF. In DNA form, the CDR3 reads TGTGCCAGCAGCCTCGGAGGGTCTAAGAACCATGAGCAGTTCTTC. Using reference TRBV2 and TRBJ2-1 for the parts outside the CDR3, the full variable domain is EPEVTQTPSHQVTQMGQEVILRCVPISNHLYFYWYRQILGQKVEFLVSFYNNEISEKSEIFDDQFSVERPDGSNFTLKIRSTKLEDSAMYFCASSLGGSKNHEQFFGPGTRLTVL.

V and J are TRBV12-5 and TRBJ2-2; 14 bases are shared with TRBD2. The CDR3 totals 17 residues. Germline CDR1 LGHNT, CDR2 FRNRAP. Trimming removed 6 bases from V and 1 base from J; junction bases left unmatched: 4. CDR3 DNA: TGTGCTAGTGGGACCGGGACTAGCGGGAGGAACACCGGGGAGCTGTTTTTT. It encodes CASGTGTSGRNTGELFF. Filled out from reference TRBV12-5 and TRBJ2-2, the complete variable domain reads DARVTQTPRHKVTEMGQEVTMRCQPILGHNTVFWYRQTMMQGLELLAYFRNRAPLDDSGMPKDRFSAEMPDATLATLKIQPSEPRDSAVYFCASGTGTSGRNTGELFFGEGSRLTVL.

A single count supports this clone. This sequence joins TRBV10-3 and TRBJ2-1; 9 nucleotides line up with TRBD2. The junction had 5 bases not matched to a gene; V was cut back by 0 bases and J by 2 bases. CDR1 and CDR2 from the germline V gene are ENHRY and SYGVKD. The CDR3 loop spans 17 amino acids. CDR3 loop: CAISESLAGAAYNEQFF. The CDR3 DNA is TGTGCCATCAGTGAGTCGTTAGCGGGAGCGGCCTACAATGAGCAGTTCTTC.